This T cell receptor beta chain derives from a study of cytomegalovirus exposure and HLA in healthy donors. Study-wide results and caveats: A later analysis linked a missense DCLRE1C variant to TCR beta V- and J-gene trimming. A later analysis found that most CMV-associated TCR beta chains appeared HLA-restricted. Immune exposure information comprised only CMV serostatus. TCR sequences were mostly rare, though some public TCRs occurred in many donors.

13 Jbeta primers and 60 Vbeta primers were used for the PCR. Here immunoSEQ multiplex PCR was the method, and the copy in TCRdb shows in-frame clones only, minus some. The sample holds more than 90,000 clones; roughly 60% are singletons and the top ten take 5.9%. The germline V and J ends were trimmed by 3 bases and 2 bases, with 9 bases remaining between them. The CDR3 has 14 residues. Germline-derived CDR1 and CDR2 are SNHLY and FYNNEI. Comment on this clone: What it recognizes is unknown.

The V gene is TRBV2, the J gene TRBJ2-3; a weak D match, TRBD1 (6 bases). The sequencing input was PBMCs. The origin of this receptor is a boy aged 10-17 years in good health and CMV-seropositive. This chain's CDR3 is CASSDDRFTDTQYF. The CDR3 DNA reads TGTGCCAGCAGTGATGACAGGTTCACAGATACGCAGTATTTT.